The sequence of this T cell receptor beta chain was determined in a study of cytotoxic CD8 clonotypes in ibrutinib-treated CLL. Germline V lookup: CDR1 SGHVS, CDR2 FQNEAQ. The CDR3 is 12 residues long. The V and J ends lost 5 bases and 6 bases respectively, with 7 bases between them. Here immunoSEQ multiplex PCR was the method, and the copy in TCRdb shows in-frame clones only, minus some. The sample comprises roughly 150,000 clones, about three quarters of which are singletons, and 5% to 5.5% rests with the top ten. The receptor's source is a human donor with chronic lymphocytic leukemia. The sample was PBMCs, taken after 24 months of ibrutinib treatment. The gene calls are TRBV7-8 and TRBJ2-2; perhaps D is TRBD1 or TRBD2 (5 bases each). The CDR3: CASSRGPGELFF. CDR3 DNA sequence: TGTGCCAGCAGCCGGGGACCCGGGGAGCTGTTTTTT.